Shown below are 16 T cell receptor beta chains from a single sample sequenced in a study of OX40 agonist ivuxolimab in advanced cancers. Method: immunoSEQ multiplex PCR; TCRdb's copy keeps in-frame clones and lacks some. The sample records roughly 80,000 clones, nearly 90% being singletons. The sample in question was CD4+ or CD8+ T cells sorted from blood, obtained in a trial of the OX40 agonist ivuxolimab. These receptors originate from an adult with an advanced solid tumor such as melanoma, head and neck, liver or kidney cancer.

The chain is built from TRBV7-2 and TRBJ1-1, with TRBD1 matching 7 bases. CDR1 is SGHTA and CDR2 is FQGNSA in the germline V gene. The CDR3 runs 15 residues. V was pared by 5 bases and J by 4 bases, with 10 bases of the junction left unmatched. The CDR3 loop reads CASSPHRQGVTEAFF. CDR3 bases: TGTGCCAGCAGCCCCCACCGACAGGGAGTCACTGAAGCTTTCTTT.

The chain joins TRBV4-1 to TRBJ1-6, with D perhaps matching TRBD1 (5 bases). Germline assignment: CDR1 MGHRA and CDR2 YSYEKL. Between the trimmed V and J ends, which lost 1 base and 0 bases, there was a span of 13 bases. This CDR3 contains 18 residues. The CDR3 protein is CASSQAYKGSSYNSPLHF. The CDR3 nucleotides are TGCGCCAGCAGCCAAGCGTATAAGGGGAGCTCCTATAATTCACCCCTCCACTTT.

The chain couples TRBV27 to TRBJ1-5; 7 nucleotides agree with TRBD1. Germline CDR1 MNHEY, CDR2 SMNVEV (reference sequence). V lost 3 bases and J lost 1; bases outside the gene matches: 12. The CDR3 sequence is 18 residues long. The CDR3 DNA reads as TGTGCCAGCAGTTTGTTCGCAACAGGGGAAGAGAGCAATCAGCCCCAGCATTTT. Amino acids: CASSLFATGEESNQPQHF.

In its sample, this clone was seen many times. Other DNA sequences from this sample encode an identical CDR3 as well. The V and J genes are TRBV28 and TRBJ1-2; possibly TRBD1 for D (5 bases). The CDR3 runs to 13 residues. V lost 6 bases to trimming and J lost 1 base, with 9 bases between them. The germline CDR1 and CDR2 sequences are MDHEN and SYDVKM. The CDR3 loop reads CASRPQGNYGYTF. DNA for the CDR3: TGTGCCAGCAGGCCCCAGGGTAACTATGGCTACACCTTC.

The CDR3 loop is CASSFLLVPGTDTQYF. The CDR3 DNA follows: TGCGCCAGCAGCTTCCTTTTAGTACCTGGCACAGATACGCAGTATTTT. The rearrangement joins TRBV5-1 to TRBJ2-3; D remains unclear. Germline CDR1 is SGHRS and CDR2 is YFSETQ. The CDR3 loop spans 16 amino acids. V was trimmed by 2 bases and J by 1 base, leaving 14 bases between them.

This chain uses TRBV5-8 with TRBJ2-5; 8 positions agree with TRBD1. The J call may be incorrect, as the DNA end agrees better with TRBJ2-7. Germline-derived CDR1 and CDR2 are SGHTS and YDEGEE. This CDR3 spans 15 amino acids. CDR3 region: CASSPRDRRAYEQYF. For the CDR3, the DNA is TGTGCCAGCAGCCCTAGGGACAGGAGGGCCTACGAGCAGTACTTC.

The chain joins TRBV6-6 to TRBJ2-7; the D gene is possibly TRBD2 (5 bases). Trimming took 4 bases from V and 3 from J, leaving 16 bases between them. Germline-derived CDR1 and CDR2 are MNHNY and SVGAGI (reference sequence). The CDR3 totals 15 residues. The CDR3 loop is CASSLRVGRGYEQYF. CDR3 coding DNA: TGTGCCAGCAGTTTACGGGTTGGCCGGGGCTACGAGCAGTACTTC.

The chain employs TRBV6-5 and TRBJ1-1; D might be TRBD1 (6 bases). The CDR3 runs 14 residues. The V and J ends lost 2 bases and 5 bases respectively, with 12 bases between them. In germline, CDR1 is MNHEY, CDR2 SVGAGI. The CDR3 sequence is CASSYPGGTTEAFF. Written as DNA, the CDR3 is TGTGCCAGCAGTTACCCCGGCGGGACAACTGAAGCTTTCTTT.

This clone occurred once. This chain joins TRBV5-1 and TRBJ2-1; possible D gene TRBD2, 5 bases. The CDR3 is made up of 14 amino acids. V was trimmed by 2 bases and J by 6 bases, leaving 12 bases between them. Germline CDR1 is SGHRS and CDR2 is YFSETQ. The CDR3 sequence is CASSLDYTVNEQFF. The DNA of the CDR3 is TGCGCCAGCAGCTTAGACTATACGGTCAATGAGCAGTTCTTC.

Only one count was recorded for this clone. The chain links TRBV7-2 to TRBJ2-5, with a possible D match to TRBD2 (5 bases). Germline CDR1 reads SGHTA; CDR2 reads FQGNSA. The CDR3 runs to 14 residues. Trimming took off 5 bases at V and 5 bases at J, with 15 bases between the two ends. Here the CDR3 DNA reads TGTGCCAGCAGCACCTTGGGGAGAGGGGAGACCCAGTACTTC. The encoded protein is CASSTLGRGETQYF.

The J gene is TRBJ1-1, the V gene TRBV2; maybe TRBD1 (5 bases). This CDR3 is 13 amino acids long. Germline CDR1 is SNHLY and CDR2 is FYNNEI. Between the trimmed V and J ends, which lost 4 bases and 4 bases, there was a span of 10 bases. The CDR3 DNA reads TGTGCCAGCAGTGCAGGGATGAGCACTGAAGCTTTCTTT. It translates to CASSAGMSTEAFF.

The rearrangement uses TRBV11-1 and TRBJ2-1; TRBD2 matches 14 bases. The ends lost 3 bases at V and 8 bases at J; junction bases unmatched: 9. CDR1 is SGHAT, CDR2 FQDESV, per germline (reference sequence). The CDR3 consists of 17 residues. CDR3 amino acids: CASSFDRTSGRIDEQFF. CDR3 nucleotide sequence: TGTGCCAGCAGCTTCGATAGGACTAGCGGGAGGATAGATGAGCAGTTCTTC.

In regard to this clone: The same CDR3 is also encoded by other DNA sequences in this sample. The genes are TRBV18 and TRBJ1-1; no clear D. The ends were cut back, 6 bases at V and 1 base at J, with 15 bases in the middle. The germline V gene has CDR1 KGHSH and CDR2 LQKENI. The CDR3 runs 15 residues. The CDR3 loop reads CASSDNRAANTEAFF. CDR3 DNA: TGTGCCAGCTCCGATAATAGAGCCGCGAACACTGAAGCTTTCTTT.

CDR3 DNA: TGTGCCAGCTCAAATGCGAACACTGAAGCTTTCTTT. The encoded protein is CASSNANTEAFF. V and J are TRBV18 and TRBJ1-1, with D hard to call. In germline, CDR1 is KGHSH, CDR2 LQKENI. V was cut by 5 bases and J by 1 base, with 5 bases left in between. CDR3 length: 12 amino acids.

A single count supports this clone. The chain recombines TRBV6-5 with TRBJ2-7, with D unclear. The germline V gene has CDR1 MNHEY and CDR2 SVGAGI. V was cut by 6 bases and J by 3 bases, with 6 bases left in between. CDR3 length equals 11 residues. The CDR3: CASRKYYEQYF. The CDR3 DNA sequence: TGTGCCAGCAGGAAGTACTACGAGCAGTACTTC.

V gene TRBV19 combines with J gene TRBJ1-1; D not resolved. The germline gives CDR1 LNHDA, CDR2 SQIVND (reference sequence). Deletions cut 4 bases from V and 0 bases from J, with 12 bases between. The CDR3 sequence is 15 residues long. This CDR3 reads CASSNIGSMNTEAFF. DNA for the CDR3: TGTGCCAGTAGTAATATAGGCAGCATGAACACTGAAGCTTTCTTT.